The clone carrying this T cell receptor (beta chain) has only a few counts. The data belong to a study of human T cells and chemical hapten exposure. A single record per CDR3 protein comes from TCRdb applying MiXCR to the RACE reads. The sample includes 35,000 to 55,000 distinct CDR3 sequences, about 3.7% of them seen just once. CDR1 and CDR2 (germline): SQVTM, ANQGSEA. This CDR3 region has 12 residues. The V gene end was trimmed by 3 bases and the J gene end by 10 bases; junction bases not matched to a gene: 7. Time point indicated: healthy volunteer bleed at 6 weeks. Researchers extracted total RNA from unfractionated whole blood.

The specimen sequenced was whole blood. The clonotype originates from a human donor in good health. Some clones in this sample may be carry-over from other donors' samples. This rearrangement joins TRBV29-1 to TRBJ1-2, with 8 bases fitting TRBD1. The CDR3 DNA reads as TGCAGCGTTGATCGGGCAGGGGGCGACTACACCTTC. It is translated as CSVDRAGGDYTF.